The TCR beta chain under discussion was sequenced for a study of blood T cell repertoires in COVID-19. The overall study: Samples of COVID-19 (acute and convalescent) were obtained from the United States, Italy and Spain. From T cells, B-cell-depleted T cells, or PBMCs came the material, which was cDNA or gDNA.

Authors' analysis steps: Reference gene primer amplification gave nucleated cell count estimates. Sequenced by immunoSEQ multiplex PCR; TCRdb stores in-frame clones only, minus some. V and J calls and clone size follow that table, whereas D and trimming were derived from the DNA. Of about 150,000 clones in the sample, about four fifths were seen once. The sequence derives from a woman aged 55-70 years with acute or convalescent COVID-19. Sequencing input: peripheral blood.

The CDR3 DNA reads TGTGCCAGCAGCTTAAACCCGGGACAGGGTGCCGGGGAGCTGTTTTTT. Translated: CASSLNPGQGAGELFF. The chain has TRBV7-8 and TRBJ2-2; 9 bases align to TRBD1. V shed 2 bases, J shed 6 bases, and the junction held 7 bases outside the gene matches. The CDR3 is 16 residues long. Germline loops: CDR1 SGHVS, CDR2 FQNEAQ. The full variable domain, completed using reference TRBV7-8 and TRBJ2-2, is GAGVSQSPRYKVAKRGQDVALRCDPISGHVSLFWYQQALGQGPEFLTYFQNEAQLDKSGLPSDRFFAERPEGSVSTLKIQRTQQEDSAVYLCASSLNPGQGAGELFFGEGSRLTVL.